The T cell receptor (beta chain) under discussion was sequenced for a study of T cell responses to AZD1222 COVID-19 vaccine. Study-level background: Second-dose intervals of approximately 4 or approximately 12 weeks were pooled.

The study's findings and limits: Spike-specific TCR breadth and depth went up after people got two AZD1222 doses. Among the donors, most were white British and more were female, and clonal diversity was possibly underestimated.

Profiled with immunoSEQ multiplex PCR; TCRdb holds only in-frame clones, not every one. The table includes some 170,000 clones, 70% to 90% detected once. Looked up from germline, CDR1 is SGHVS and CDR2 is FNYEAQ. The CDR3 runs 16 residues. With 5 bases clipped from V and 8 bases from J, the junction kept 12 bases outside the gene matches. Remarks on this clone: Its antigen is unknown.

The V and J genes are TRBV7-6 and TRBJ2-1; 10 bases map to TRBD2. Sequencing used peripheral blood, obtained on day 0 of AZD1222 vaccination. The TCR sequence derives from an adult in good health. The CDR3 nucleotides are TGTGCCAGCAGCCTCCCGGTAGCGGGGGGCGGGGATGAGCAGTTCTTC. As protein: CASSLPVAGGGDEQFF.